Shown below are 22 T cell receptor beta chains from a single sample sequenced in a study of Ad26.COV2.S vaccination and SARS-CoV-2 variants. Described treatment: roughly 19 received Ad26.COV2.S at low or high dose, single or two shots; roughly five received placebo; per-sample allocation not given. Sampling was done on day 63 after the first vaccine or placebo injection. The method was immunoSEQ multiplex PCR; TCRdb's version includes in-frame clones alone and lacks a portion of them. The table lists 500,000 or so clones, 87% of them singletons. Sequences were derived from peripheral blood, sampled in a trial of Ad26.COV2.S vaccine versus placebo. The receptors were sampled from a person aged 18-60 years who received the Ad26.COV2.S COVID-19 vaccine or a placebo.

This rearrangement joins TRBV18 to TRBJ1-5; 7 bases are shared with TRBD1. Germline V gives CDR1 KGHSH, CDR2 LQKENI. The V gene end was trimmed by 3 bases and the J gene end by 3 bases; junction bases not matched to a gene: 11. CDR3 length: 17 residues. The CDR3 here is CASSPGLLQGTNQPQHF. The CDR3 nucleotides read TGTGCCAGCTCACCCGGGTTGCTACAGGGGACCAATCAGCCCCAGCATTTT.

This chain uses TRBV19 with TRBJ2-7; D not certain. The ends were cut back, 3 bases at V and 4 bases at J, with 10 bases in the middle. From germline, CDR1 is LNHDA and CDR2 SQIVND (reference sequence). The CDR3 is 13 amino acids. In nucleotides, the CDR3 is TGTGCCAGTAGTATTGACCCCTTGTACGAGCAGTACTTC. It translates to CASSIDPLYEQYF.

The chain is built from TRBV20-1 and TRBJ2-3, with TRBD2 identical over 7 bases. Germline CDR1 is DFQATT and CDR2 is SNEGSKA (reference sequence). Trimming removed 3 bases from V and 1 base from J; junction bases left unmatched: 7. CDR3 length equals 15 residues. CDR3 protein: CSASRLAGGTDTQYF. The CDR3 nucleotides are TGCAGTGCTAGTCGCTTGGCGGGAGGCACAGATACGCAGTATTTT.

V is TRBV4-3 and J is TRBJ1-1; 9 nucleotides line up with TRBD1. This CDR3 region has 15 residues. Losses at the gene ends were 1 base for V and 7 bases for J; bases not matched to a gene: 7. Per the germline V gene, CDR1 is LGHNA and CDR2 is YSLEER. The CDR3 DNA sequence: TGCGCCAGCAGCCAAGGGGGACAGGGAATTGGTGAAGCTTTCTTT. It specifies CASSQGGQGIGEAFF.

The chain has TRBV28 and TRBJ1-1, with D perhaps TRBD1 (6 bases). Per the germline V gene, CDR1 is MDHEN and CDR2 is SYDVKM. CDR3 length equals 14 residues. Trimming pared 3 bases from V and 2 bases from J, leaving 10 bases between. CDR3 bases: TGTGCCAGCAGTTTTTTGGGGGCCAACACTGAAGCTTTCTTT. Amino acids: CASSFLGANTEAFF.

A note on this clone: This specimen includes other DNA sequences encoding the same CDR3. This chain joins TRBV6-5 and TRBJ1-6; D is unclear. The V end was cut by 2 bases, the J end by 2 bases, with 7 bases between. Germline V lookup: CDR1 MNHEY, CDR2 SVGAGI. The CDR3 runs 15 residues. In nucleotides, the CDR3 is TGTGCCAGCAGTTACGGGCAGCCCTATAATTCACCCCTCCACTTT. This codes for CASSYGQPYNSPLHF.

The J gene is TRBJ1-2, the V gene TRBV5-4; 9 bases match TRBD1. CDR1 is SGHNT, CDR2 YYREEE, per germline (reference sequence). CDR3 length: 14 residues. V trimming: 0 bases; J trimming: 5 bases; junction bases outside the gene matches: 2. The CDR3 loop reads CASSLGDRDYGYTF. The DNA for the CDR3 is TGTGCCAGCAGCTTGGGGGACAGGGATTATGGCTACACCTTC.

The rearrangement uses TRBV4-2 and TRBJ1-2; unclear D gene. CDR1 is LGHNA, CDR2 YNFKEQ, per germline. CDR3 size: 16 residues. The V gene lost 1 base and the J gene lost 6 bases, with 18 bases spanning the gap. The CDR3 region is CASSQADGFGRNGYTF. Here the CDR3 DNA reads TGTGCCAGCAGCCAAGCCGATGGGTTCGGGCGTAATGGCTACACCTTC.

Here the CDR3 DNA reads TGCGCCAGCAGCCAAGATGCGGGCCGGGGGCCATCGGGCGAGCAGTACTTC. It codes for CASSQDAGRGPSGEQYF. The rearrangement uses TRBV4-3 and TRBJ2-7; possibly TRBD1 or TRBD2 for D (6 bases each). V lost 0 bases to trimming and J lost 6 bases, with 21 bases between them. Germline V CDR1 and CDR2: LGHNA, YSLEER. The CDR3 totals 17 residues.

The chain carries TRBV7-3 and TRBJ2-7; TRBD2 matches at 9 bases. Germline-derived CDR1 and CDR2 are SGHTA and FQGTGA. CDR3 length: 15 residues. The trim removed 2 bases at V and 5 bases at J, leaving 7 bases unmatched. The CDR3 reads CASSLQATSGHEQYF. CDR3 DNA: TGTGCCAGCAGCTTACAGGCGACTAGCGGTCACGAGCAGTACTTC.

The rearrangement joins TRBV7-2 to TRBJ2-3; no firm D call. The CDR3 is 13 amino acids. Germline V lookup: CDR1 SGHTA, CDR2 FQGNSA. V was clipped by 5 bases and J by 6 bases, with 12 bases between them. CDR3 bases: TGTGCCAGCAGCCTAGACCCTTATGATACGCAGTATTTT. Protein: CASSLDPYDTQYF.

This clone was seen a handful of times. The chain combines TRBV6-2 or TRBV6-3 with TRBJ2-3; 16 bases fit TRBD2. The CDR3 totals 20 residues. Unmatched junction bases numbered 12, after V lost 6 bases and J lost 0 bases. Germline V gene lookup returns CDR1 MNHEY and CDR2 SVGEGT. The CDR3 DNA reads as TGTGCCAGCAGCATTCGTCCCGGGACTAGCGGGAGGGCTAGCACAGATACGCAGTATTTT. Translating it yields CASSIRPGTSGRASTDTQYF.

The chain employs TRBV3-1 (or the pseudogene TRBV3-2) and TRBJ2-5; TRBD2 is a possible D gene (6 bases). Germline lookup yields CDR1 LGHDT and CDR2 YNNKEL (reference sequence). The length of the CDR3 is 15 residues. Trimming cost V 1 base and J 6 bases, with 15 bases left between them. CDR3 nucleotides: TGTGCCAGCAGCCAAGGAAATGGAGGGAGGCAGACCCAGTACTTC. As protein: CASSQGNGGRQTQYF.

The CDR3 sequence: CASSLESGGNQPQHF. The CDR3 bases are TGTGCCAGCAGCTTAGAGTCAGGTGGCAATCAGCCCCAGCATTTT. The rearrangement uses TRBV11-2 and TRBJ1-5; D uncertain. V lost 0 bases and J lost 2, with 8 bases in between. The CDR3 contains 15 residues. Germline CDR1 reads SGHAT; CDR2 reads FQNNGV.

The chain carries TRBV24-1 and TRBJ2-2; D is unresolved. CDR3 length equals 14 residues. V was cut by 5 bases and J by 6 bases, with 12 bases left in between. CDR1 and CDR2 (germline): KGHDR, SFDVKD. The CDR3 DNA follows: TGTGCCACCAGTGTTGGAGTTGGTCCCGGGGAGCTGTTTTTT. This gives the protein CATSVGVGPGELFF.

This CDR3 reads CASRGQFNEKLFF. In DNA form, the CDR3 reads TGTGCCAGCCGCGGACAGTTTAATGAAAAACTGTTTTTT. The V call is TRBV6-5, the J call TRBJ1-4; D is possibly TRBD1 (6 bases). The CDR3 has 13 amino acids. Germline lookup yields CDR1 MNHEY and CDR2 SVGAGI. Trimming stripped 8 bases from V and 4 bases from J, with 11 bases between.

The chain carries TRBV6-6 and TRBJ1-1, with TRBD1 matching 10 bases. This CDR3 has 14 amino acids. Germline V CDR1 and CDR2: MNHNY, SVGAGI (reference sequence). With 6 bases clipped from V and 4 bases from J, the junction kept 5 bases outside the gene matches. The CDR3 loop is CASRPGTGVTEAFF. The CDR3 DNA follows: TGTGCCAGCAGGCCCGGGACAGGGGTCACTGAAGCTTTCTTT.

This chain uses TRBV6-5 with TRBJ2-1; no clear D gene. V was cut by 8 bases and J by 7 bases, with 9 bases left in between. Germline V gene sequence: CDR1 MNHEY, CDR2 SVGAGI. The length of the CDR3 is 11 residues. CDR3 nucleotide sequence: TGTGCCAGCCACACAGCTAATGAGCAGTTCTTC. Translated: CASHTANEQFF.

The V gene is TRBV28, the J gene TRBJ2-5, with 7 bases fitting TRBD1. The CDR3 runs to 15 residues. Unmatched junction bases numbered 11, after V lost 5 bases and J lost 5 bases. The V gene's germline CDR1 is MDHEN and CDR2 SYDVKM. As DNA, the CDR3 is TGTGCCAGCAGTAGGACAGGCACAGGGTTCGAGACCCAGTACTTC. It specifies CASSRTGTGFETQYF.

The CDR3 loop reads CAWRRDRPYGYTF. The CDR3, as DNA: TGTGCCTGGAGACGCGACAGACCCTATGGCTACACCTTC. The gene calls are TRBV30 and TRBJ1-2; possible D gene TRBD1, 5 bases. The germline V gene has CDR1 GTSNPN and CDR2 SVGIG (reference sequence). This CDR3 region has 13 residues. Trimming took off 3 bases at V and 4 bases at J, with 12 bases between the two ends.

This clone was seen a single time. The V gene is TRBV5-4, the J gene TRBJ2-1, with TRBD2 identical over 12 bases. V trimming: 2 bases; J trimming: 6 bases; junction bases outside the gene matches: 18. This CDR3 is built from 20 residues. Germline V gives CDR1 SGHNT, CDR2 YYREEE (reference sequence). In DNA, the CDR3 is TGTGCCAGCAGCTTCCCCCAAAGGGCTAGCGGGAGGGCCCCCTCCAATGAGCAGTTCTTC. Translating it yields CASSFPQRASGRAPSNEQFF.

This chain joins TRBV4-2 and TRBJ2-5, with D possibly matching TRBD1 (5 bases). The length of the CDR3 is 16 residues. Trimming stripped 1 base from V and 1 base from J, with 13 bases between. CDR1 and CDR2 (germline): LGHNA, YNFKEQ. Here the CDR3 reads CASSQVGDRPQETQYF. The CDR3 DNA is TGTGCCAGCAGCCAAGTGGGCGACAGACCCCAAGAGACCCAGTACTTC.